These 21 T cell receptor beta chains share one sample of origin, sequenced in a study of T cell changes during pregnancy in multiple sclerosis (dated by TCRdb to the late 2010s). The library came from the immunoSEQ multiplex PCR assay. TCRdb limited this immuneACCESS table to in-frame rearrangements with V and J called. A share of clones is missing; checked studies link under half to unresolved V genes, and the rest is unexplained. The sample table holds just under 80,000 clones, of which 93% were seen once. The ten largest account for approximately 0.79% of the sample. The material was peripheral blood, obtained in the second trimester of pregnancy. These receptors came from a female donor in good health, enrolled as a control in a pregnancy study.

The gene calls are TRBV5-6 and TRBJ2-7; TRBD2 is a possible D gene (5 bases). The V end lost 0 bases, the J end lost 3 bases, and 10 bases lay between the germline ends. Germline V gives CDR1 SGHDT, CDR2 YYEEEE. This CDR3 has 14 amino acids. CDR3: CASSLGNGDYEQYF. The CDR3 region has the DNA TGTGCCAGCAGCTTGGGGAACGGGGACTACGAGCAGTACTTC.

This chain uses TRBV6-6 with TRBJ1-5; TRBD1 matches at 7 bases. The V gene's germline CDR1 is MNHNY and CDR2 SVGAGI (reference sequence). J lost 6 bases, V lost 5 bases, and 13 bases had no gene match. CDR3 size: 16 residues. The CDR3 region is CASSSRPRQGSQPQHF. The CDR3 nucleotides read TGTGCCAGCAGTAGCCGCCCTAGACAGGGCAGTCAGCCCCAGCATTTT.

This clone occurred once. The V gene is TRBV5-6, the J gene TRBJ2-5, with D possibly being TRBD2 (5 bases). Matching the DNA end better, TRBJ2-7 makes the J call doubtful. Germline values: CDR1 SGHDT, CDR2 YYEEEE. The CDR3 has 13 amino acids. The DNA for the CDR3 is TGTGCCAGCAGTCTGAGGGCAGTCTACGAGCAGTACTTC. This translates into CASSLRAVYEQYF.

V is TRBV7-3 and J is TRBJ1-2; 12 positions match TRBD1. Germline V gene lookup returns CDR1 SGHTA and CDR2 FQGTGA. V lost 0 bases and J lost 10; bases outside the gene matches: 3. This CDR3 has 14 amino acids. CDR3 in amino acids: CASSLTGTGGDYTF. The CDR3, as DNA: TGTGCCAGCAGCTTAACGGGGACAGGGGGCGACTACACCTTC.

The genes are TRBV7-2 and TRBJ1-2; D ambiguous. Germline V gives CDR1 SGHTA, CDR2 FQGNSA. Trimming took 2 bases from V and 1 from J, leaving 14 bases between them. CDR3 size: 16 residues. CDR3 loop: CASSLSGSSINYGYTF. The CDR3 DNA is TGTGCCAGCAGCTTAAGCGGGAGCAGCATTAACTATGGCTACACCTTC.

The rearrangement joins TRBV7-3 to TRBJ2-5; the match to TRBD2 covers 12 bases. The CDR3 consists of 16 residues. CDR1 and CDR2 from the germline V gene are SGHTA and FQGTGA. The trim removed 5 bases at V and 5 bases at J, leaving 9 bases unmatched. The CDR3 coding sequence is TGTGCCAGCAGCCCCCGACTAGCGGGGGCCGGGGAGACCCAGTACTTC. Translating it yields CASSPRLAGAGETQYF.

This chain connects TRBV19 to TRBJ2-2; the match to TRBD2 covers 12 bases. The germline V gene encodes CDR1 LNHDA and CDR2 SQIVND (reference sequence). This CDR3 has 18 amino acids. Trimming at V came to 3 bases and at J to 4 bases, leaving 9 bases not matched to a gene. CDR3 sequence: CASSITASGGAGTGELFF. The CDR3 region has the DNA TGTGCCAGTAGTATTACGGCTAGCGGGGGGGCCGGCACCGGGGAGCTGTTTTTT.

CDR3 sequence: CASSLDTYGYTF. CDR3 nucleotides: TGTGCCAGCAGCTTAGACACCTATGGCTACACCTTC. This chain uses TRBV7-9 with TRBJ1-2; D is unclear. Trimming removed 1 base at V and 4 bases at J, with 4 bases between. The CDR3 spans 12 residues. Germline CDR1 is SEHNR and CDR2 is FQNEAQ (reference sequence).

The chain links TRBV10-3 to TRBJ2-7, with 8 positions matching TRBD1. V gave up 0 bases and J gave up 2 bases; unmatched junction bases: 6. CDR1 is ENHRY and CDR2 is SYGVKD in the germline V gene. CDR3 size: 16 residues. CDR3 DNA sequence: TGTGCCATCAGTGAGTCGGGACAGGCCACAACCTACGAGCAGTACTTC. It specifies CAISESGQATTYEQYF.

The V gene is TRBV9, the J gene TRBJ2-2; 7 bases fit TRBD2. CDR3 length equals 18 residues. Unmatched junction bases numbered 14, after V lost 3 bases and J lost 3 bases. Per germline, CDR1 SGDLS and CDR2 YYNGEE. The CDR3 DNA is TGTGCCAGCAGCGAACCCCTACCCGGGGGGACGGACACCGGGGAGCTGTTTTTT. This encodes CASSEPLPGGTDTGELFF.

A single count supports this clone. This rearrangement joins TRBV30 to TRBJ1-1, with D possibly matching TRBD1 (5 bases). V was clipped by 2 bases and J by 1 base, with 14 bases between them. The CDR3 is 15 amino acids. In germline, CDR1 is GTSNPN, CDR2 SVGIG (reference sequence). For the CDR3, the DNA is TGTGCCTGGAGTTTCAAGGACATCCCGAACACTGAAGCTTTCTTT. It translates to CAWSFKDIPNTEAFF.

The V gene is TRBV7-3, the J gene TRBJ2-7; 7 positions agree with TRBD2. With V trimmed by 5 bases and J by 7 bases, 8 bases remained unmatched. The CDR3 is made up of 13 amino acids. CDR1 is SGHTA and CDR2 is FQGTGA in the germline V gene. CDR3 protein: CASSPSGAREQYF. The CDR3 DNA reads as TGTGCCAGCAGCCCCAGCGGGGCAAGAGAGCAGTACTTC.

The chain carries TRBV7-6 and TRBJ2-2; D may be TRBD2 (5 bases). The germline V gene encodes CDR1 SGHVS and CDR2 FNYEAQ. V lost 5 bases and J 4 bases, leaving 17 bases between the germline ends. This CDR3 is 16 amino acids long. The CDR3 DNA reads TGTGCCAGCAGCCCCCGGGCCCCCGAGGGCACCGGGGAGCTGTTTTTT. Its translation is CASSPRAPEGTGELFF.

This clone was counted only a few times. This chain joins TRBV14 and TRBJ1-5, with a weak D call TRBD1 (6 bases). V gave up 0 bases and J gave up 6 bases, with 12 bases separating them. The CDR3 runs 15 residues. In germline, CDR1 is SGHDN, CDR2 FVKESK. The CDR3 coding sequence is TGTGCCAGCAGCCAAGAAGACAGGAGGACTCAGCCCCAGCATTTT. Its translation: CASSQEDRRTQPQHF.

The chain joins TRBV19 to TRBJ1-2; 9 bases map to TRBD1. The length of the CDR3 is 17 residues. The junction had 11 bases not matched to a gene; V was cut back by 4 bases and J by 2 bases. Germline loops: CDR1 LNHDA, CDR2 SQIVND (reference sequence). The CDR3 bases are TGTGCCAGTAGTACCTCCCGTCGGGACAGGGTCAACTATGGCTACACCTTC. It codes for CASSTSRRDRVNYGYTF.

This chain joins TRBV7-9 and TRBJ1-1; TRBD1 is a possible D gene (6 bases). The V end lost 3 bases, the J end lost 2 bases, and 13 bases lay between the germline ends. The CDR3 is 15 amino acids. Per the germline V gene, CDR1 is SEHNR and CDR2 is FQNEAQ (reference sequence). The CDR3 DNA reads TGTGCCAGCAGCTTGGAAAGGACAGCCAACACTGAAGCTTTCTTT. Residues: CASSLERTANTEAFF. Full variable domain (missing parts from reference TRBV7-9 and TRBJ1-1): DTGVSQNPRHKITKRGQNVTFRCDPISEHNRLYWYRQTLGQGPEFLTYFQNEAQLEKSRLLSDRFSAERPKGSFSTLEIQRTEQGDSAMYLCASSLERTANTEAFFGQGTRLTVV.

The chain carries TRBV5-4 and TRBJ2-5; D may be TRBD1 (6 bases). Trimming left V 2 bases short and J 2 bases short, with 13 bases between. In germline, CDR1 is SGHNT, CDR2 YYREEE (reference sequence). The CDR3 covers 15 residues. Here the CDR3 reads CASSFAGAIQETQYF. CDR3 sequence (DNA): TGTGCCAGCAGCTTTGCAGGGGCTATTCAAGAGACCCAGTACTTC.

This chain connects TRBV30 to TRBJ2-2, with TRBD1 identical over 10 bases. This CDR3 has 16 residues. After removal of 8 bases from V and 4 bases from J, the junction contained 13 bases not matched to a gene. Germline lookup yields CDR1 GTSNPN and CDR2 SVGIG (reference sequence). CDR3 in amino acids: CARDRGSVRGTGELFF. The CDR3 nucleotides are TGTGCCCGGGACAGGGGTTCGGTAAGGGGCACCGGGGAGCTGTTTTTT.

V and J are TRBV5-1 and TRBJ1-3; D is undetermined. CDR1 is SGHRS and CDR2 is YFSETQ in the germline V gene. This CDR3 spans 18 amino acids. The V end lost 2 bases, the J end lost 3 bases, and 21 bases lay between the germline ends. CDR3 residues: CASSFAELRGRVGNTIYF. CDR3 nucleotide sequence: TGCGCCAGCAGCTTCGCCGAATTGAGAGGGCGCGTTGGAAACACCATATATTTT.

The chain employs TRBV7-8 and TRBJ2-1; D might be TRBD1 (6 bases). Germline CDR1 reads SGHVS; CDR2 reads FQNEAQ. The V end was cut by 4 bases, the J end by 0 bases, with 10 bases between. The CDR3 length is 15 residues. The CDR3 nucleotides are TGTGCCAGCAGCTCACAGGGCCACTCCTACAATGAGCAGTTCTTC. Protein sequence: CASSSQGHSYNEQFF. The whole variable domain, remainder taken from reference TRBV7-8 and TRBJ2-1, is GAGVSQSPRYKVAKRGQDVALRCDPISGHVSLFWYQQALGQGPEFLTYFQNEAQLDKSGLPSDRFFAERPEGSVSTLKIQRTQQEDSAVYLCASSSQGHSYNEQFFGPGTRLTVL.

The CDR3 DNA is TGTGCCAGCAGCTCACGTCTTTGGGGGGACACTGAAGCTTTCTTT. Translating it yields CASSSRLWGDTEAFF. The V and J genes are TRBV7-2 and TRBJ1-1; maybe TRBD1 (5 bases). V lost 4 bases, J lost 3 bases, and 15 bases lay in between. Per germline, CDR1 SGHTA and CDR2 FQGNSA. The CDR3 has 15 amino acids.